Sequencing of this TCR beta chain was carried out in a study of T cell responses to AZD1222 COVID-19 vaccine. Germline values: CDR1 LNHDA, CDR2 SQIVND (reference sequence). The CDR3 has 14 residues. Unmatched junction bases numbered 6, after V lost 4 bases and J lost 10 bases. Here immunoSEQ multiplex PCR was the method, and the copy in TCRdb shows in-frame clones only, minus some. The sample includes roughly 180,000 clones, roughly 93% of them seen just once. A note on this clone: The antigen is unknown.

Findings and limits, study-wide: CD4 TCRs covered the whole spike, strongest at regions 160-218 and 743-854. White British people made up most donors, females outnumbered males, and clonal diversity was possibly underestimated.

The sample here was peripheral blood, taken on day 0 of AZD1222 vaccination. The receptor's source is an adult in good health. V is TRBV19 and J is TRBJ1-6; the match to TRBD1 covers 8 bases. CDR3 in DNA: TGTGCCAGTAGTAGACAGGGGACGAGCTCACCCCTCCACTTT. It yields the protein CASSRQGTSSPLHF.